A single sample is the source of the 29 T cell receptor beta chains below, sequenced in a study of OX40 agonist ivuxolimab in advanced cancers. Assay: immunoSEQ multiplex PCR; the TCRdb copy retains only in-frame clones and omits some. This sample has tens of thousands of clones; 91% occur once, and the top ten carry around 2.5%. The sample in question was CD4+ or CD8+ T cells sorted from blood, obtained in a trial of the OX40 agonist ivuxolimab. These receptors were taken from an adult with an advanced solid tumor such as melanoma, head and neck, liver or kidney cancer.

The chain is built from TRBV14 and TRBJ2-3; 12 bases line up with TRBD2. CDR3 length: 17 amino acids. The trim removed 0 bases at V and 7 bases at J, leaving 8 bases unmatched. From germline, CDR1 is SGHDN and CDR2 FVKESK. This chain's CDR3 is CASSQDIASGRAHTQYF. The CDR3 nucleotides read TGTGCCAGCAGCCAAGACATTGCTAGCGGGAGGGCCCATACGCAGTATTTT.

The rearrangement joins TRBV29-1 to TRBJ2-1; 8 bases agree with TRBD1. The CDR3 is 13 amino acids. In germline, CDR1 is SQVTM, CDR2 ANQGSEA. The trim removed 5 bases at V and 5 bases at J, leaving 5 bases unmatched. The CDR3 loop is CSVKTGANNEQFF. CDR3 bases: TGCAGCGTTAAGACAGGGGCGAACAATGAGCAGTTCTTC.

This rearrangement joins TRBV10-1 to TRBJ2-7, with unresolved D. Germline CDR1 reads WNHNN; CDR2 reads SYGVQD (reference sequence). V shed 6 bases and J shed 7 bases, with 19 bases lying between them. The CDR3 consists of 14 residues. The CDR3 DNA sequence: TGCGCCAGCAGCCCCGATCGACGTGGAAGGGAGCAGTACTTC. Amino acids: CASSPDRRGREQYF.

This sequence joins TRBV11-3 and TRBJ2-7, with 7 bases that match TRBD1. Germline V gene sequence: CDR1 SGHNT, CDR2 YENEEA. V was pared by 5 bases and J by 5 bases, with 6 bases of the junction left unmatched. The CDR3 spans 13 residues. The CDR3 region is CASSKGAPNEQYF. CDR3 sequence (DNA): TGTGCCAGCAGCAAGGGGGCCCCGAACGAGCAGTACTTC.

This CDR3 reads CASIRDRGHYEQYF. CDR3 nucleotides: TGTGCCAGCATACGGGACAGGGGGCACTACGAGCAGTACTTC. The chain combines TRBV6-5 with TRBJ2-7; TRBD1 matches at 12 bases. Germline V gene data show CDR1 as MNHEY and CDR2 as SVGAGI. Trimming cost V 7 bases and J 3 bases; bases outside gene matches: 4. This CDR3 has 14 amino acids.

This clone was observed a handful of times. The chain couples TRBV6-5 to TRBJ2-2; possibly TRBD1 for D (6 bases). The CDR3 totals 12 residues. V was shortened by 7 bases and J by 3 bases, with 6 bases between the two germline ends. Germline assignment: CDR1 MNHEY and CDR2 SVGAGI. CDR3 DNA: TGTGCCAGCAAGGGGGACACCGGGGAGCTGTTTTTT. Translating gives CASKGDTGELFF.

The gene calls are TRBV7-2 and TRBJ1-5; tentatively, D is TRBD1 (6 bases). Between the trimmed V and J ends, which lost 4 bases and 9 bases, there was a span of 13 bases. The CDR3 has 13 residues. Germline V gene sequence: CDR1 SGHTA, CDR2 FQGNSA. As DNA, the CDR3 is TGTGCCAGCAGCTCCGAACAGGGACTGCCCCAGCATTTT. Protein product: CASSSEQGLPQHF.

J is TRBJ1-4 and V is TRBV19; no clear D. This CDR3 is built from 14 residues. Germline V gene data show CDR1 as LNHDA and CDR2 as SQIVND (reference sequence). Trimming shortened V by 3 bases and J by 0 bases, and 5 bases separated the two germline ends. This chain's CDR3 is CASSMVATNEKLFF. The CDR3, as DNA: TGTGCCAGTAGTATGGTGGCAACTAATGAAAAACTGTTTTTT.

Here the CDR3 DNA reads TGTGCCAGCAGTTTCGACCGGCTAGCGGGAGTGCCCTACAATGAGCAGTTCTTC. The encoded protein is CASSFDRLAGVPYNEQFF. V gene TRBV27 combines with J gene TRBJ2-1; 10 positions agree with TRBD2. This CDR3 region has 18 residues. Trimming cost V 3 bases and J 2 bases; bases outside gene matches: 10. The germline CDR1 and CDR2 sequences are MNHEY and SMNVEV (reference sequence).

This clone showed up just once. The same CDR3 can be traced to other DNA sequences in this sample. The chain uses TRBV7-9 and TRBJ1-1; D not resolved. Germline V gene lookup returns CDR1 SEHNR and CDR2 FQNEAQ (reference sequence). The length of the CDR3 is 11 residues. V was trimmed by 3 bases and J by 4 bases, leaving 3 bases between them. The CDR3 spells CASSLGTEAFF. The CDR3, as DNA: TGTGCCAGCAGCTTGGGCACTGAAGCTTTCTTT.

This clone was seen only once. Here the CDR3 reads CASRATQLLGYGYTF. Here the CDR3 DNA reads TGTGCCAGCAGAGCTACCCAACTCCTGGGCTATGGCTACACCTTC. V is TRBV28 and J is TRBJ1-2; unclear D gene. The CDR3 length is 15 residues. V was shortened by 6 bases and J by 4 bases, with 18 bases between the two germline ends. The germline gives CDR1 MDHEN, CDR2 SYDVKM.

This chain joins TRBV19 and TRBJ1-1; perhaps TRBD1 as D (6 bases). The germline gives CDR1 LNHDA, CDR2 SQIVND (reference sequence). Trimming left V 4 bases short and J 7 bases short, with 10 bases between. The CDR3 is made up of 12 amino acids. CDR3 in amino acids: CASSTDRFEAFF. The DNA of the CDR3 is TGTGCCAGTAGTACCGACAGGTTTGAAGCTTTCTTT.

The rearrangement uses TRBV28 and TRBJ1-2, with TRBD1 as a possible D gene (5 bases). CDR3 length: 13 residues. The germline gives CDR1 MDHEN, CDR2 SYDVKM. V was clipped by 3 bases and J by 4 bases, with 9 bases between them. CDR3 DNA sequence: TGTGCCAGCAGTTTGATGCAGGGCTATGGCTACACCTTC. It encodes CASSLMQGYGYTF.

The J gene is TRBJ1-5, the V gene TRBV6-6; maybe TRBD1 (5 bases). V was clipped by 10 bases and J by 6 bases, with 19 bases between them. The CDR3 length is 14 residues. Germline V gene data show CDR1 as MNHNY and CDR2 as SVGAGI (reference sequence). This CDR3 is CATRGGGTGQPQHF. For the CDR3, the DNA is TGTGCCACCCGCGGGGGGGGTACGGGTCAGCCCCAGCATTTT.

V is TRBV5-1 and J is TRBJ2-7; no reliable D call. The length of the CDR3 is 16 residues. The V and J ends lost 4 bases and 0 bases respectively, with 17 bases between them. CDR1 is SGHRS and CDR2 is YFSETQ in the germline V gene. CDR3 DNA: TGCGCCAGCAGCCCCGGACGGCAGGCGAGCTCCTACGAGCAGTACTTC. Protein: CASSPGRQASSYEQYF.

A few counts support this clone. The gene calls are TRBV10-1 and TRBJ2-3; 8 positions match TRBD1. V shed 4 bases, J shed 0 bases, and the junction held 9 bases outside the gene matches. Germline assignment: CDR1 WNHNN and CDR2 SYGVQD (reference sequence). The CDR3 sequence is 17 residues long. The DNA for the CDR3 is TGCGCCAGCAGTGGGGGGCAAGGACAGGGAAGCACAGATACGCAGTATTTT. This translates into CASSGGQGQGSTDTQYF.

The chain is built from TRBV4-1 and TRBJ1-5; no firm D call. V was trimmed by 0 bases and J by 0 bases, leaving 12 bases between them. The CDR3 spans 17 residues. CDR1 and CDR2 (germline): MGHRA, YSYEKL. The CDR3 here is CASSQEASGYSNQPQHF. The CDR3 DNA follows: TGCGCCAGCAGCCAAGAGGCTTCGGGGTATAGCAATCAGCCCCAGCATTTT.

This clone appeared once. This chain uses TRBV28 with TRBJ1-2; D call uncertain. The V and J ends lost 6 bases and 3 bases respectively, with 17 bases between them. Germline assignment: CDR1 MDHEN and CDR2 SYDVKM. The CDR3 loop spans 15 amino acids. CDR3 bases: TGTGCCAGCAGCCCCCCGCGGGGTGTCGACTATGGCTACACCTTC. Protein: CASSPPRGVDYGYTF.

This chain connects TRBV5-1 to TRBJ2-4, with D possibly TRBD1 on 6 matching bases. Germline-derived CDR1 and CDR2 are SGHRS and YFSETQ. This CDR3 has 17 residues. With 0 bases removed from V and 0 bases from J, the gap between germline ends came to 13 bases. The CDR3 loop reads CASSLGPGVLAKNIQYF. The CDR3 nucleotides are TGCGCCAGCAGCTTGGGCCCAGGGGTTCTAGCCAAAAACATTCAGTACTTC. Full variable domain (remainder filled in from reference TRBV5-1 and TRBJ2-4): KAGVTQTPRYLIKTRGQQVTLSCSPISGHRSVSWYQQTPGQGLQFLFEYFSETQRNKGNFPGRFSGRQFSNSRSEMNVSTLELGDSALYLCASSLGPGVLAKNIQYFGAGTRLSVL.

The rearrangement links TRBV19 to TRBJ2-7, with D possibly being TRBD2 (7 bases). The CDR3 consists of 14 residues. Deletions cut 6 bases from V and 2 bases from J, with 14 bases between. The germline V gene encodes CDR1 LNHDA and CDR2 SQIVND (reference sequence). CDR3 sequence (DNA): TGTGCCAGTAGCCGGGGAGGGGGTACCTACGAGCAGTACTTC. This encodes CASSRGGGTYEQYF.

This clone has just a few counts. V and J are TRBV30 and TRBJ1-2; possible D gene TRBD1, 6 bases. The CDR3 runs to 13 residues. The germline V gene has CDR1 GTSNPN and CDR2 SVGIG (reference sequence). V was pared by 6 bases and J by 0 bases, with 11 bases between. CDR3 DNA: TGTGCCTGCTCGAGACAGGCTAACTATGGCTACACCTTC. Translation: CACSRQANYGYTF.

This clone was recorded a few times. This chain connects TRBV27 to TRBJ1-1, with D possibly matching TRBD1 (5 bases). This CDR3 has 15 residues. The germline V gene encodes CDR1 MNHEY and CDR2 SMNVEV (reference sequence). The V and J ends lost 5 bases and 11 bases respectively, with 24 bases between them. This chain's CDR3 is CASSQGVGGSSRAFF. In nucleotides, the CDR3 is TGTGCCAGCAGTCAGGGTGTGGGGGGAAGCTCGCGGGCTTTCTTT.

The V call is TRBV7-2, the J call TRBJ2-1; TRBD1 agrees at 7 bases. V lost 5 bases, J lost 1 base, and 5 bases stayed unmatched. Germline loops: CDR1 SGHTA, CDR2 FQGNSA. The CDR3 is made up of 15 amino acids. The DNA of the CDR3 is TGTGCCAGCAGCCGGACAGGTGGATCCTACAATGAGCAGTTCTTC. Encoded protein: CASSRTGGSYNEQFF.

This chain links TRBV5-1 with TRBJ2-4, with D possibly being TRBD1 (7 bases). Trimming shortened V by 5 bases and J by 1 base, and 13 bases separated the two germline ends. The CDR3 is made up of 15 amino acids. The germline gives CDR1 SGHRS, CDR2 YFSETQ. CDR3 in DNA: TGCGCCAGCAGTCAGGGGGGAACTGCCAAAAACATTCAGTACTTC. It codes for CASSQGGTAKNIQYF.

For the CDR3, the DNA is TGTGCCAGCAGCCAAGGTATCTCCGGACAGGGTCGAGAGACCCAGTACTTC. This codes for CASSQGISGQGRETQYF. The chain uses TRBV4-2 and TRBJ2-5; 8 bases match TRBD1. CDR3 length equals 17 residues. Unmatched junction bases numbered 11, after V lost 1 base and J lost 4 bases. Germline V gene sequence: CDR1 LGHNA, CDR2 YNFKEQ.

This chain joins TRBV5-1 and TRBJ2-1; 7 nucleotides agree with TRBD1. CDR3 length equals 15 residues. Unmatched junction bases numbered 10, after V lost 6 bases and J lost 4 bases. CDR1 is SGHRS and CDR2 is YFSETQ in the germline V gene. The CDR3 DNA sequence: TGCGCCAGCACCATAACAGGGGACCTTTACAATGAGCAGTTCTTC. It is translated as CASTITGDLYNEQFF.

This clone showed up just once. DNA for the CDR3: TGTGCCAGCAGCTTTCTGGGACCCTACGAGCAGTACTTC. Translated, it gives CASSFLGPYEQYF. This chain joins TRBV11-3 and TRBJ2-7; D is tentatively TRBD1 or TRBD2 (5 bases each). CDR1 SGHNT and CDR2 YENEEA come from the germline V gene. This CDR3 spans 13 amino acids. V lost 3 bases, J lost 2 bases, and 8 bases lay in between.

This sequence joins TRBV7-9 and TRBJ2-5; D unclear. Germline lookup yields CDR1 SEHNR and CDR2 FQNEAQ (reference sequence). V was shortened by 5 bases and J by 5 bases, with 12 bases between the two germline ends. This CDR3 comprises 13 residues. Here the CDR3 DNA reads TGTGCCAGCAGCCCACATGCCCTCGAGACCCAGTACTTC. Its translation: CASSPHALETQYF.

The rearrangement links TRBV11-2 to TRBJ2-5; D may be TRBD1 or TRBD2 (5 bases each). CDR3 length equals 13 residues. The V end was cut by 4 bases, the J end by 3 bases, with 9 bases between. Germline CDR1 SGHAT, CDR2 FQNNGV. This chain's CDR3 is CASSWDRKETQYF. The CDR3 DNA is TGTGCCAGCAGCTGGGACCGGAAAGAGACCCAGTACTTC.